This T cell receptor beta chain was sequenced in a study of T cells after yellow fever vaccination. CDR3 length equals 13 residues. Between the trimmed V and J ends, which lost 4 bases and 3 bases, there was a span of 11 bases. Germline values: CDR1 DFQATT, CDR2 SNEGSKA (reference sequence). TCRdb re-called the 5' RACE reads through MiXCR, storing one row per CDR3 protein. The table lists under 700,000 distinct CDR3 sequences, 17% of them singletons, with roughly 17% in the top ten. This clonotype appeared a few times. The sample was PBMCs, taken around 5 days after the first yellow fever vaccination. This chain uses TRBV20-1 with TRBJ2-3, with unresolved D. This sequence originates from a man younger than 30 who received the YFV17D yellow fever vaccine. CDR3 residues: CSATIPKTDTQYF. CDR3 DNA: TGCAGTGCTACTATCCCCAAAACAGATACGCAGTATTTT.